This TCR beta chain was retrieved from a study of blood T cell repertoires in COVID-19 (dated by TCRdb to 2020 to 2021). About the full investigation: Samples from collaborators originated in the United States, Italy and Spain and spanned both the acute and convalescent phases of COVID-19. The prospective study material was composed of cDNA or gDNA derived from T cells, B-cell-depleted T cells, or PBMCs. Subjects who had been exposed to COVID-19, were actively infected with it, or had recovered from it provided the deeply sampled blood TCRbeta repertoires that made up the dataset. The repertoires were released in a freely available public database meant as a resource for research on the immune response to SARS-CoV-2. The samples were drawn from the first 160 participants of the ongoing ImmuneRACE study and from 1,254 subjects provided by 6 global collaborators. The sample metadata nearly always contained a de-identified subject ID, COVID-19 status, age in years and sex. Where HLA class I and class II types were available, the types were taken from metadata supplied by the sample provider, not from assay-based typing.

TCRbeta CDR3 regions were amplified from genomic DNA using the immunoSEQ Assay, a bias-controlled multiplex PCR. The authors' pipeline ran thus. The number of nucleated cells in each sample was estimated by amplification of reference gene primers within the assay. Sequence reads were collapsed and filtered to measure the absolute abundance of every unique TCRbeta CDR3 rearrangement. For each sample, productive Simpson clonality was calculated as the square root of Simpson's diversity index over productive rearrangements. TCRdb took this table from immuneACCESS and kept in-frame rearrangements with V and J called. Such tables lack part of the clones; where checked against another copy, unresolved V genes explain under half of the gap, and the rest is unexplained. From that table come the V and J calls and clone size; the DNA was used to work out D and trimming. The sample includes over 75,000 clones, with around three quarters observed a single time. The top ten hold approximately 8.9% of the sample.

What the research found in general, with its limitations: The quantity of clinical and demographic metadata differed by source and by participant and was supplied without curation.

V and J lose 0 bases and 17 bases, and a span of 11 bases separates them. The CDR3, cysteine through phenylalanine, is 12 amino acids long. Only CDR3 DNA is held: 36 bases, read in frame from base 1. Turning to this clone: The clone's antigen remains unknown. There are no base qualities to consult, and no much larger clone falls within one base.

Samples from volunteer blood donors who had recovered from COVID-19 were contributed by a second Seattle source. Whole blood was collected in K2EDTA tubes by collaborating institutions according to the institutions' own protocols. For TCRbeta analysis, collaborator samples were shipped as frozen whole blood, as isolated PBMCs, or as DNA extracted from either sample type. The source of this sequence is a man aged 45-65 years who had recovered from COVID-19. The rearranged segments are TRBV12-3 or TRBV12-4 and TRBJ2-6, with a weak D call of TRBD2 (6 bases match). Sequenced sample: peripheral blood. Read as DNA, the sequence is TGTGCCAGCAGTTTAGCGCGGAGGGGCGTGACTTTC. It specifies CASSLARRGVTF.